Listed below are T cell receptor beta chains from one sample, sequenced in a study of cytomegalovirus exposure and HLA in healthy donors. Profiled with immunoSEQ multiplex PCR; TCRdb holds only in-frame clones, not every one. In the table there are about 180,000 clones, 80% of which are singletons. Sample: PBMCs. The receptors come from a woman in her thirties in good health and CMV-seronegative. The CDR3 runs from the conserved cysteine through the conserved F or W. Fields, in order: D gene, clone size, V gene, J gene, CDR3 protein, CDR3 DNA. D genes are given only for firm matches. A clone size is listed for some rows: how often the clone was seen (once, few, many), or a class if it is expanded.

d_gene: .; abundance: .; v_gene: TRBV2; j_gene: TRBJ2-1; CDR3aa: CASKQGVDNEQFF; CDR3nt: TGTGCCAGCAAACAGGGTGTGGACAATGAGCAGTTCTTC
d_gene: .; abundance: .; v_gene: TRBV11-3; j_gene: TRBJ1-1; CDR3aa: CASSLEEKVGSGTEAFF; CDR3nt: TGTGCCAGCAGCTTAGAAGAGAAGGTCGGGAGCGGTACTGAAGCTTTCTTT
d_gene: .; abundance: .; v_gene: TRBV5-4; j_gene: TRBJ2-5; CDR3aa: CASTGLDRDWQETQYF; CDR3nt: TGTGCCAGCACTGGGTTGGACAGAGACTGGCAAGAGACCCAGTACTTC
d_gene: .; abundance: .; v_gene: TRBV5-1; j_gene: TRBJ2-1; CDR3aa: CASHSQGSAGNEQFF; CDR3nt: TGCGCCAGCCACTCACAGGGGTCCGCGGGAAATGAGCAGTTCTTC
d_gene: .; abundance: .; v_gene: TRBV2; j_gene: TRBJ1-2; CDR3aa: CASSGRAEEDYGYTF; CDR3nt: TGTGCCAGCAGTGGCCGGGCCGAGGAGGACTATGGCTACACCTTC
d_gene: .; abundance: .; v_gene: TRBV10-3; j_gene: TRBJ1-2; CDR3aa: CAISESAGAHKGYTF; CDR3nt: TGTGCCATCAGTGAGTCAGCGGGGGCGCATAAGGGCTACACCTTC
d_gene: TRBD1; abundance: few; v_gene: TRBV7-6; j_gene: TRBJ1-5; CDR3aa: CASSPETGDSNQPQHF; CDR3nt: TGTGCCAGCAGCCCCGAGACAGGGGATAGCAATCAGCCCCAGCATTTT
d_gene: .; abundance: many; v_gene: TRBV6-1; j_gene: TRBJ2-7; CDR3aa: CASSEAAGSSYEQYF; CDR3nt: TGTGCCAGCAGTGAAGCGGCAGGAAGCTCCTACGAGCAGTACTTC
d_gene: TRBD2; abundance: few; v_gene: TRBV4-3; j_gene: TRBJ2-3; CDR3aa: CASSSRTSGGGTDTQYF; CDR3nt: TGCGCCAGCAGCTCACGGACTAGCGGGGGAGGCACAGATACGCAGTATTTT
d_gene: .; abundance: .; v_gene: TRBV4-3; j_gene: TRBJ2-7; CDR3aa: CASSRQRGSIYEQYF; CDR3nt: TGCGCCAGCAGTCGACAGAGAGGAAGTATCTACGAGCAGTACTTC
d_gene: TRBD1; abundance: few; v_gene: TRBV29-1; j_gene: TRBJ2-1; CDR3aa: CSVEDLSGGGNEQFF; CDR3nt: TGCAGCGTTGAAGATCTGTCAGGGGGTGGCAATGAGCAGTTCTTC
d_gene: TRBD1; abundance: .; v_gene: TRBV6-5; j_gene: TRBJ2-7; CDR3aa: CASSPDRRDYEQYF; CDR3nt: TGTGCCAGCAGCCCGGACAGGCGAGACTACGAGCAGTACTTC
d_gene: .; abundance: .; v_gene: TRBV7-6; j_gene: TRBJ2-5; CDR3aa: CASSLRRSASQETQYF; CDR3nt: TGTGCCAGCAGCTTGAGGCGGTCGGCCTCCCAAGAGACCCAGTACTTC
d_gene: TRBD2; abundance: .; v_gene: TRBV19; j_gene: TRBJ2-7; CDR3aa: CASTQAGGPGEQYF; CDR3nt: TGTGCCAGTACCCAAGCGGGGGGGCCGGGAGAGCAGTACTTC
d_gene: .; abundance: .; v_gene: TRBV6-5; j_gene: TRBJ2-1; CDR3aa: CASNFPQQFF; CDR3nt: TGTGCCAGCAACTTTCCACAGCAGTTCTTC
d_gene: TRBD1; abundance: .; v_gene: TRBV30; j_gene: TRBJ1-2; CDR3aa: CAWSALDRSFYGYTF; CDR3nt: TGTGCCTGGAGTGCCCTGGACAGGTCCTTCTATGGCTACACCTTC
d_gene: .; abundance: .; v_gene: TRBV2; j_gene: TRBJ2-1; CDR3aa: CASSAPGGTSGSGSYNEQFF; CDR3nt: TGTGCCAGCAGTGCCCCGGGCGGGACTTCGGGATCGGGCTCCTACAATGAGCAGTTCTTC
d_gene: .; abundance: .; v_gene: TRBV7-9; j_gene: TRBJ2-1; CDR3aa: CASSLGGINNEQFF; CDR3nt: TGTGCCAGCAGCTTAGGAGGCATAAACAATGAGCAGTTCTTC
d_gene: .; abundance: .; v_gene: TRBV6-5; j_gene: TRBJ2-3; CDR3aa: CASSSPSGGPDTQYF; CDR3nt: TGTGCCAGCAGTTCCCCGTCTGGGGGCCCAGATACGCAGTATTTT
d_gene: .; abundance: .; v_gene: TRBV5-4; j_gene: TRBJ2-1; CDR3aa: CASSWLQGLNEQFF; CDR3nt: TGTGCCAGCAGCTGGTTGCAGGGCCTCAATGAGCAGTTCTTC
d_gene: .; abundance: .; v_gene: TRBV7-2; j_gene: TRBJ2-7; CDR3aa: CATPGLRPGEQYF; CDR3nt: TGTGCCACCCCGGGACTCCGGCCGGGCGAGCAGTACTTC
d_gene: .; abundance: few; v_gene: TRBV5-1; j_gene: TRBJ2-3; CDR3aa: CASSPESGSTDTQYF; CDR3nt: TGCGCCAGCAGCCCCGAGAGCGGGAGCACAGATACGCAGTATTTT
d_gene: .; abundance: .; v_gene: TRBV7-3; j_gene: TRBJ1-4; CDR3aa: CASSYAGSNEKLFF; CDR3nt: TGTGCCAGCAGCTATGCAGGGTCAAACGAAAAACTGTTTTTT
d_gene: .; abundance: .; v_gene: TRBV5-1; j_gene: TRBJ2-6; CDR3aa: CASSLVVASGANVLTF; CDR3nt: TGCGCCAGCAGCTTGGTAGTAGCCTCTGGGGCCAACGTCCTGACTTTC
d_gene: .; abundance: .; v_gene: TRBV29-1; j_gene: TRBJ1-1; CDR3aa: CSVGQGLTEAFF; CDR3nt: TGCAGCGTTGGGCAGGGTTTGACTGAAGCTTTCTTT
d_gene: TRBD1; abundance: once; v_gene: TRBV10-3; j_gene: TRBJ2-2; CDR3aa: CAISPAGTGGDGELFF; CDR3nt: TGTGCCATCAGCCCTGCCGGGACAGGGGGGGACGGGGAGCTGTTTTTT
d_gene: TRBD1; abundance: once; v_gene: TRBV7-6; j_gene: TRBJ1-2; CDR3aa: CASSPQDGTVVNYGYTF; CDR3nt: TGTGCCAGCAGCCCTCAGGATGGGACAGTGGTTAACTATGGCTACACCTTC
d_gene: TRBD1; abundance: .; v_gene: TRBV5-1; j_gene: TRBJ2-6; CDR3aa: CASSVRTGLSSGANVLTF; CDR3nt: TGCGCCAGCAGCGTCCGGACAGGGCTCTCCTCTGGGGCCAACGTCCTGACTTTC
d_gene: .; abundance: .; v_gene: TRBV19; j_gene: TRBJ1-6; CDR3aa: CASSIGAQGLHF; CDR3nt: TGTGCCAGTAGTATAGGGGCACAGGGTCTCCACTTT
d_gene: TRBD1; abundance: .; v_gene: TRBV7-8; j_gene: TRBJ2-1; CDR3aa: CASSPGQGKGNEQFF; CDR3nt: TGTGCCAGCAGCCCCGGACAGGGTAAGGGCAATGAGCAGTTCTTC
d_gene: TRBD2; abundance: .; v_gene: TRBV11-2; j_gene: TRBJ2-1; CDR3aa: CASSLVSGGPYNEQFF; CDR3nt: TGTGCCAGCAGCTTAGTAAGCGGGGGGCCCTACAATGAGCAGTTCTTC
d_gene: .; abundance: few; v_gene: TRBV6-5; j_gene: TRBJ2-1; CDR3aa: CATRIATLSYNEQFF; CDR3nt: TGTGCCACCCGGATAGCGACCCTCTCCTACAATGAGCAGTTCTTC
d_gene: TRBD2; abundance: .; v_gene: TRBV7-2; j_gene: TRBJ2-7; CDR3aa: CASSRGGAAYEQYF; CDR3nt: TGTGCCAGCAGCCGCGGGGGGGCGGCCTACGAGCAGTACTTC
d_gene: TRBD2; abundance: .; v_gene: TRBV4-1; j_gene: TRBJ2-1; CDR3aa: CASSQEKAGGLNEQFF; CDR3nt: TGCGCCAGCAGCCAAGAAAAAGCGGGGGGGCTCAATGAGCAGTTCTTC
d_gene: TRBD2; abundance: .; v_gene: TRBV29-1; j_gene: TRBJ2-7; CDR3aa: CSILGRGAGEQYF; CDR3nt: TGCAGCATCCTAGGGCGGGGGGCAGGCGAGCAGTACTTC
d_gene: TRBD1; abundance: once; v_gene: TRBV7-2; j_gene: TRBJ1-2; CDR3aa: CASSPMGQKHYGYTF; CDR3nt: TGTGCCAGCAGCCCAATGGGACAGAAACACTATGGCTACACCTTC
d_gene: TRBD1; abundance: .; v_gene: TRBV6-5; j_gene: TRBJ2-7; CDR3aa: CASSYNRGYEQYF; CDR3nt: TGTGCCAGCAGTTACAACAGGGGCTACGAGCAGTACTTC
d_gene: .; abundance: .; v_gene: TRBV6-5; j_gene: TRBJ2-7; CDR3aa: CARRKQGRSYEQYF; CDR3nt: TGTGCCAGACGAAAACAGGGTCGCTCCTACGAGCAGTACTTC
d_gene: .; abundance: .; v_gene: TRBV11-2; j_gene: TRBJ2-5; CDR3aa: CASSLLAVQETQYF; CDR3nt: TGTGCCAGCAGCCTCTTAGCGGTACAAGAGACCCAGTACTTC
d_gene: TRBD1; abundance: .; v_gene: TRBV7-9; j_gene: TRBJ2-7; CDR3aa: CASSLGTVSYEQYF; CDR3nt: TGTGCCAGCAGCCTGGGGACAGTCTCCTACGAGCAGTACTTC
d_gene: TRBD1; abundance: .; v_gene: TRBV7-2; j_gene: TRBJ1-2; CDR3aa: CASSSLTGTYGYTF; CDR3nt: TGTGCCAGCAGCTCTCTGACAGGGACCTATGGCTACACCTTC
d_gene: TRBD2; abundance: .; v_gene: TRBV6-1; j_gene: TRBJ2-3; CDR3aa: CASSVRLAGDTDTQYF; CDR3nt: TGTGCCAGCAGTGTACGACTAGCGGGGGATACAGATACGCAGTATTTT
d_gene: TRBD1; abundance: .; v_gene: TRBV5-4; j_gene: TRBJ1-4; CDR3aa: CASSLQGIDEKLFF; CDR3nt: TGTGCCAGCAGCCTACAGGGGATTGATGAAAAACTGTTTTTT
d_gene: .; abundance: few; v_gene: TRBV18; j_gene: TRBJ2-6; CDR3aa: CASSLSPVASSGANVLTF; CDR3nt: TGTGCCAGCTCCCTAAGTCCGGTAGCGAGCTCTGGGGCCAACGTCCTGACTTTC
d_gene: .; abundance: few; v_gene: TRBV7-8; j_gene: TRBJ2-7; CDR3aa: CASSLTSSYEQYF; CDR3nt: TGTGCCAGCAGCTTAACTAGCTCCTACGAGCAGTACTTC